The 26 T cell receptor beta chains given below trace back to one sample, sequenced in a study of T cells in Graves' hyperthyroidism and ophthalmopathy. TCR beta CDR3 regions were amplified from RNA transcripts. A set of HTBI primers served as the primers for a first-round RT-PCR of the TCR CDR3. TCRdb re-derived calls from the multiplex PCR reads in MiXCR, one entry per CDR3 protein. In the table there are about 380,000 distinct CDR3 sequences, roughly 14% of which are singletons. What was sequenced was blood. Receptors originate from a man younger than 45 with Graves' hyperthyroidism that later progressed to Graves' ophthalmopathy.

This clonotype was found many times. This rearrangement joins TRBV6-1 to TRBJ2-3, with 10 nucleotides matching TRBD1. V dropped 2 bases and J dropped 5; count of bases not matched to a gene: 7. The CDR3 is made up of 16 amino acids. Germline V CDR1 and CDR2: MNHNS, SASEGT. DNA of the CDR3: TGTGCCAGCAGTGAATGGGGGACAGGGGTGGTAGATACGCAGTATTTT. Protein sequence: CASSEWGTGVVDTQYF.

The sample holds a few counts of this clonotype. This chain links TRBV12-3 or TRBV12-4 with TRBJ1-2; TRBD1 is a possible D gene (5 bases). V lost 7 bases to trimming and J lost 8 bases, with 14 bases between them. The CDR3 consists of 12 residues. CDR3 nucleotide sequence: TGTGCCAGCACCCCCGGGGGAAGAGGCTACACCTTC. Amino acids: CASTPGGRGYTF.

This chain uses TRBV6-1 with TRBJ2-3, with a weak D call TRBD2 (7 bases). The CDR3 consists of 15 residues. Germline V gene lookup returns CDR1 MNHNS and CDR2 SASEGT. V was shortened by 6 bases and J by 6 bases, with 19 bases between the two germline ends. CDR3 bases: TGTGCCAGCAGCCCCCGGGACACCGGGGGGGATACGCAGTATTTT. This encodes CASSPRDTGGDTQYF.

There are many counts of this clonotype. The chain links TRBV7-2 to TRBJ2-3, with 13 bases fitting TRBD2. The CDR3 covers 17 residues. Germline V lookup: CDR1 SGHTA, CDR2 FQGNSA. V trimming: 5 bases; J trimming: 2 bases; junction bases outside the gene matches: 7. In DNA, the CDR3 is TGTGCCAGCAGCGAAGGACTAGCGGGGGACTACACAGATACGCAGTATTTT. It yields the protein CASSEGLAGDYTDTQYF.

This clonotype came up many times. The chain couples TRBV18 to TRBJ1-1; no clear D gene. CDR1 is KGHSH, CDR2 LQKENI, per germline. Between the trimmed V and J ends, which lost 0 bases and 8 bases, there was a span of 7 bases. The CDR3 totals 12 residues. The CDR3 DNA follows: TGTGCCAGCTCACCACCCCGCGTCGAAGCTTTCTTT. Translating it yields CASSPPRVEAFF. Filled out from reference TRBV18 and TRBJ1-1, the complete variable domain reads NAGVMQNPRHLVRRRGQEARLRCSPMKGHSHVYWYRQLPEEGLKFMVYLQKENIIDESGMPKERFSAEFPKEGPSILRIQQVVRGDSAAYFCASSPPRVEAFFGQGTRLTVV.

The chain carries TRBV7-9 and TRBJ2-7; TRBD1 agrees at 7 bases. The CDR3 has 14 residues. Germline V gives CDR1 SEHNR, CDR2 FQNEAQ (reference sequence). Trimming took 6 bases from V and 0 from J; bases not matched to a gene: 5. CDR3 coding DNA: TGTGCCAGCAGGACAGGGCCGGGCTCCTACGAGCAGTACTTC. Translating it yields CASRTGPGSYEQYF.

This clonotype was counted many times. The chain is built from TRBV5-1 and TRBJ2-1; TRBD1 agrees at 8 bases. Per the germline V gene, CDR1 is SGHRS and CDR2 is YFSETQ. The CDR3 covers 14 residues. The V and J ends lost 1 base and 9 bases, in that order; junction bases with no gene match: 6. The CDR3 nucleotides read TGCGCCAGCAGCTTGCTTACAGGGGGGTCTGAGCAGTTCTTC. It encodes CASSLLTGGSEQFF.

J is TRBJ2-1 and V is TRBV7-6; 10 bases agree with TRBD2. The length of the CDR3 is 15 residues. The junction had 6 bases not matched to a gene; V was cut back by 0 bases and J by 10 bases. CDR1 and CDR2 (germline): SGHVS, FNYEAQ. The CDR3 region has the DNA TGTGCCAGCAGCTTAGCCGGGACTAGCGCCCTAGAGCAGTTCTTC. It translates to CASSLAGTSALEQFF.

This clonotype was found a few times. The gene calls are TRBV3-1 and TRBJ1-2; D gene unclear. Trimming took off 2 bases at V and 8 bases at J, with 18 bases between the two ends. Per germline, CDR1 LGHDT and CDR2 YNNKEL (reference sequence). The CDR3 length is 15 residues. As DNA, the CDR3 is TGTGCCAGCAGCCAATCCCAGAGCGTCCGTAAGGGCTACACCTTC. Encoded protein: CASSQSQSVRKGYTF.

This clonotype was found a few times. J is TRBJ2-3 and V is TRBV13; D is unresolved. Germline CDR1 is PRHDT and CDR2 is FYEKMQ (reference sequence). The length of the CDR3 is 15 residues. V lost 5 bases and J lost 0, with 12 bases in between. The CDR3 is CASSPGRSSTDTQYF. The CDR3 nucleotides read TGTGCCAGCAGCCCCGGACGGAGTAGCACAGATACGCAGTATTTT.

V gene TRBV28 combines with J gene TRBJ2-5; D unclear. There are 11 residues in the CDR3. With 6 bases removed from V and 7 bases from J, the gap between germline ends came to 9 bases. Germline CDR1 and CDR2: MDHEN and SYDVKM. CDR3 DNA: TGTGCCAGCAGCCATTGGGGGACCCAGTACTTC. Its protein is CASSHWGTQYF.

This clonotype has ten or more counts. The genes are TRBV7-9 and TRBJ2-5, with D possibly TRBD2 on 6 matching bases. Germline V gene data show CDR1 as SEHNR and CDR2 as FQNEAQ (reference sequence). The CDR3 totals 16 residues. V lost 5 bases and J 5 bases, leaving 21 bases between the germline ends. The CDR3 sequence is CASSPPLAFVAETQYF. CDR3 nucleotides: TGTGCCAGCAGCCCCCCCCTAGCGTTCGTCGCGGAGACCCAGTACTTC. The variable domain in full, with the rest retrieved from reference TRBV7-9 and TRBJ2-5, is DTGVSQNPRHKITKRGQNVTFRCDPISEHNRLYWYRQTLGQGPEFLTYFQNEAQLEKSRLLSDRFSAERPKGSFSTLEIQRTEQGDSAMYLCASSPPLAFVAETQYFGPGTRLLVL.

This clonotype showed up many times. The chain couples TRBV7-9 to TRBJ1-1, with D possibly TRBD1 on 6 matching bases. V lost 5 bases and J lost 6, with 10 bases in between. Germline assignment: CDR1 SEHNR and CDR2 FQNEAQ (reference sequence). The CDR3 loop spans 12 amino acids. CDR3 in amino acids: CASSAQGAEAFF. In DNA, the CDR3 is TGTGCCAGCAGCGCACAGGGAGCTGAAGCTTTCTTT.

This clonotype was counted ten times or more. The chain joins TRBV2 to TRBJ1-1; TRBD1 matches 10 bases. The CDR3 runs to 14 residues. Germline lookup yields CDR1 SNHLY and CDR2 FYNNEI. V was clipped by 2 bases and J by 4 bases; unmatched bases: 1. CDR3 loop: CASSERTGGTEAFF. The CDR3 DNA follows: TGTGCCAGCAGTGAAAGGACAGGGGGCACTGAAGCTTTCTTT.

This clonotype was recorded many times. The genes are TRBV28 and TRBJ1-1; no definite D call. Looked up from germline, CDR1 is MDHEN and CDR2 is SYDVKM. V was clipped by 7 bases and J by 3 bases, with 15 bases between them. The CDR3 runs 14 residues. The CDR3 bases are TGTGCCAGCACCCCGCAGAGGATCTACACTGAAGCTTTCTTT. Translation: CASTPQRIYTEAFF.

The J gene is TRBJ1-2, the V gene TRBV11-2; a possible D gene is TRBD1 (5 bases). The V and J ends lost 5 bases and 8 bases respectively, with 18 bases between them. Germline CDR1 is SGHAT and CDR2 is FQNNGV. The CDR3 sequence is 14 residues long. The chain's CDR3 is CASSPGTPAGGYTF. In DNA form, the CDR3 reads TGTGCCAGCAGCCCTGGGACGCCGGCCGGGGGCTACACCTTC.

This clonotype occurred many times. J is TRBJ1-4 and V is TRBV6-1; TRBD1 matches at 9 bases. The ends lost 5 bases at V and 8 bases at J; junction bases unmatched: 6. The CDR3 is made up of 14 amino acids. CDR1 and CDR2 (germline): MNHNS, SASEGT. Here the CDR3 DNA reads TGTGCCAGCAGTCTGGGGACAGGGAAAGAAAAACTGTTTTTT. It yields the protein CASSLGTGKEKLFF.

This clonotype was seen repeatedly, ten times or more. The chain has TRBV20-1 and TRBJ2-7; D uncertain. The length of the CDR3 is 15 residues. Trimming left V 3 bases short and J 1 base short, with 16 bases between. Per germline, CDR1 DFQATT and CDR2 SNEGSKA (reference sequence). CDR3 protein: CSASRGAVDSYEQYF. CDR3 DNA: TGCAGTGCTAGTCGCGGAGCAGTCGATTCCTACGAGCAGTACTTC.

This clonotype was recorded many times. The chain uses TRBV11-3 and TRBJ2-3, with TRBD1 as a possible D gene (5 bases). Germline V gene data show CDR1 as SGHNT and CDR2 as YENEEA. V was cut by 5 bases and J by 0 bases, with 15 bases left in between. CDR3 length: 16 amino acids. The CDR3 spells CASSLQPGSSTDTQYF. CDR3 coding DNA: TGTGCCAGCAGCCTCCAACCAGGGTCTAGCACAGATACGCAGTATTTT.

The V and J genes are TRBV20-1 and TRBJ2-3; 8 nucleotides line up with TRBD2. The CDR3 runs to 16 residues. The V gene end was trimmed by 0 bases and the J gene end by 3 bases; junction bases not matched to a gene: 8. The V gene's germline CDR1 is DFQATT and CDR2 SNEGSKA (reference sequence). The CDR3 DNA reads TGCAGTGCTAGAGATGCGGTAGCGGGGCCTACAGATACGCAGTATTTT. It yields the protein CSARDAVAGPTDTQYF.

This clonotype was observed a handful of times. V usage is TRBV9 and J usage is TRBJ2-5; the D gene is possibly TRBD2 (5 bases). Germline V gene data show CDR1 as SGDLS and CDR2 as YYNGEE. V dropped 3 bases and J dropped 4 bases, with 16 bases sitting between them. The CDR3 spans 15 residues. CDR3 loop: CASSGSGLGGETQYF. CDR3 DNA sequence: TGTGCCAGCAGCGGGAGCGGTTTGGGTGGAGAGACCCAGTACTTC.

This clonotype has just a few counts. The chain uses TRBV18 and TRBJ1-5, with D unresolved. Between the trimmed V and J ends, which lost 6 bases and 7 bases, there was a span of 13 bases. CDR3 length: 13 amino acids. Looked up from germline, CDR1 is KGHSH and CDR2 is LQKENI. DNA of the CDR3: TGTGCCAGCTCGAATTGGGGAGGCCAGCCCCAGCATTTT. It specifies CASSNWGGQPQHF.

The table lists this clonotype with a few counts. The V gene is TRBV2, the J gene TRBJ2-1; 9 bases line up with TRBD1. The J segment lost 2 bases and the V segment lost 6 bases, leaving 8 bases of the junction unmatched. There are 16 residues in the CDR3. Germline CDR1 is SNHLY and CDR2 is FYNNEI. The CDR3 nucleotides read TGTGCCAGCAGGGCACGGACAGGGGTCACCTACAATGAGCAGTTCTTC. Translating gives CASRARTGVTYNEQFF.

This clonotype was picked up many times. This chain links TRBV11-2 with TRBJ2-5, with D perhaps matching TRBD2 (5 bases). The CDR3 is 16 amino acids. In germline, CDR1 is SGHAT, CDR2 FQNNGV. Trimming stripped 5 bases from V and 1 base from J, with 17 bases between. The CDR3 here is CASSLSPGNPQETQYF. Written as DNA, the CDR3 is TGTGCCAGCAGCCTAAGCCCGGGGAACCCCCAAGAGACCCAGTACTTC.

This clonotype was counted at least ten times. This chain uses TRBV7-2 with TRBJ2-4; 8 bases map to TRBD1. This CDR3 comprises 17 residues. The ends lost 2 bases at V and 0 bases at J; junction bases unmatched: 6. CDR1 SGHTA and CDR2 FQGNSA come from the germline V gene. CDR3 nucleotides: TGTGCCAGCAGCTTAATAGGGACAGGTATAGCCAAAAACATTCAGTACTTC. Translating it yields CASSLIGTGIAKNIQYF.

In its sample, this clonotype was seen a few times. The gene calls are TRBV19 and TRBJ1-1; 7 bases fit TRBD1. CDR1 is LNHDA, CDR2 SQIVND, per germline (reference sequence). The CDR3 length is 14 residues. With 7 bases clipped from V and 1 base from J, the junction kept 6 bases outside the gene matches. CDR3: CASTGQVGNTEAFF. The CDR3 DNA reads TGTGCCAGTACTGGACAGGTTGGGAACACTGAAGCTTTCTTT.